The rows below give T cell receptor beta chains drawn from one sample of a study of CD8+ T cells in alopecia areata. Clones were sequenced by immunoSEQ multiplex PCR, and TCRdb holds only the in-frame ones, with some missing. The sample consists of some 200,000 clones, roughly three fifths of them appearing once. The sample here was CD4+ T cells sorted from blood, taken at week 4, from a patient treated with tofacitinib. All receptors derive from a human donor with alopecia areata. CDR3s include the opening cysteine and the closing phenylalanine or tryptophan. The D gene is left open where the match is weak. Size is omitted from some rows. Given values are once, few, many or a class for expanded clones.

V: TRBV5-1; D: -; size: -; J: TRBJ1-2; DNA: TGCGCCAGCAGCTTGGATGGAGTTGAGGCTGGCTACACCTTC; CDR3: CASSLDGVEAGYTF
V: TRBV29-1; D: -; size: once; J: TRBJ1-1; DNA: TGCAGCGTCCACGGAAGGGGAGGAACTGAAGCTTTCTTT; CDR3: CSVHGRGGTEAFF
V: TRBV4-3; D: TRBD2; size: -; J: TRBJ2-3; DNA: TGCGCCAGCAGCCACAGCGGGGGGGCCCCGGCCACAGATACGCAGTATTTT; CDR3: CASSHSGGAPATDTQYF
V: TRBV28; D: -; size: -; J: TRBJ1-5; DNA: TGTGCCAGCAGTTCTATCCCCCAGCCCCAGCATTTT; CDR3: CASSSIPQPQHF
V: TRBV29-1; D: -; size: -; J: TRBJ2-7; DNA: TGCAGCGTTGGAGGGGCCTCCTACGAGCAGTACTTC; CDR3: CSVGGASYEQYF
V: TRBV15; D: TRBD2; size: many; J: TRBJ2-2; DNA: TGTGCCACCAGCAGAGATGGGGGGGCCGGGGAGCTGTTTTTT; CDR3: CATSRDGGAGELFF
V: TRBV20-1; D: -; size: -; J: TRBJ2-1; DNA: TGCAGTGCCCCACTATACAATGAGCAGTTCTTC; CDR3: CSAPLYNEQFF
V: TRBV6-6; D: TRBD1; size: few; J: TRBJ2-3; DNA: TGTGCCAGCAGTCCCAAGACAGGGGGAACAGATACGCAGTATTTT; CDR3: CASSPKTGGTDTQYF
V: TRBV29-1; D: TRBD1; size: -; J: TRBJ2-7; DNA: TGCAGCGTTGAAGTGGGACAGGGTTACGAGCAGTACTTC; CDR3: CSVEVGQGYEQYF
V: TRBV29-1; D: -; size: -; J: TRBJ1-5; DNA: TGCAGCGTTGCGGGGGGACGGGATCAGCCCCAGCATTTT; CDR3: CSVAGGRDQPQHF
V: TRBV28; D: TRBD1; size: -; J: TRBJ1-4; DNA: TGTGCCAGCAGTTTATGGGACAGGGGAAACGAAAAACTGTTTTTT; CDR3: CASSLWDRGNEKLFF
V: TRBV4-2; D: -; size: few; J: TRBJ1-2; DNA: TGTGCCAGCACTACCCGGGACGCAAACTATGGCTACACCTTC; CDR3: CASTTRDANYGYTF
V: TRBV30; D: -; size: -; J: TRBJ2-3; DNA: TGTGCCTGGAGTGGAGGGGGTGAGGATACGCAGTATTTT; CDR3: CAWSGGGEDTQYF
V: TRBV18; D: -; size: -; J: TRBJ2-3; DNA: TGTGCCAGCTCACCTGGACGTATCACAGATACGCAGTATTTT; CDR3: CASSPGRITDTQYF
V: TRBV7-2; D: -; size: -; J: TRBJ2-3; DNA: TGTGCCAGCAGCCTAAATGGGGGGGCGAACACAGATACGCAGTATTTT; CDR3: CASSLNGGANTDTQYF
V: TRBV4-2; D: TRBD1; size: -; J: TRBJ2-2; DNA: TGTGCCAGCAGCCAAGAGTACAGGGGCACCGGGGAGCTGTTTTTT; CDR3: CASSQEYRGTGELFF
V: TRBV5-1; D: -; size: once; J: TRBJ2-7; DNA: TGCGCCAGCAGCTTGCAAGAGGGAGGCTTTTACGAGCAGTACTTC; CDR3: CASSLQEGGFYEQYF
V: TRBV28; D: -; size: -; J: TRBJ2-7; DNA: TGTGCCAGCAGCGTAAACCCGGTTGAGCAGTACTTC; CDR3: CASSVNPVEQYF
V: TRBV5-4; D: -; size: -; J: TRBJ2-2; DNA: TGTGCCAGCAGCTTGGCCGGCAGGGGGAACACCGGGGAGCTGTTTTTT; CDR3: CASSLAGRGNTGELFF
V: TRBV30; D: -; size: -; J: TRBJ1-6; DNA: TGTGCCTGGAGTGTCGGCACGGGGGCGAATTCACCCCTCCACTTT; CDR3: CAWSVGTGANSPLHF
V: TRBV4-2; D: -; size: -; J: TRBJ2-2; DNA: TGTGCCAGCAGCCAAGGTACAGAACACACCGGGGAGCTGTTTTTT; CDR3: CASSQGTEHTGELFF
V: TRBV28; D: -; size: -; J: TRBJ1-1; DNA: TGTGCCAGCAGTTACGCCAGGGTAGGAGTAAATGGAGTGACTGAAGCTTTCTTT; CDR3: CASSYARVGVNGVTEAFF
V: TRBV2; D: -; size: -; J: TRBJ2-7; DNA: TGTGCCAGCAGTGAACTTGGGGGATCCTCCTACGAGCAGTACTTC; CDR3: CASSELGGSSYEQYF
V: TRBV6-1; D: -; size: once; J: TRBJ2-7; DNA: TGTGCCAGCAGTGCATCGGGGGCCAACGAGCAGTACTTC; CDR3: CASSASGANEQYF